This T cell receptor (beta chain) was sequenced for a study of tumor and adjacent non-tumor tissue in lung cancer. In germline, CDR1 is SGHAT, CDR2 FQNNGV. The CDR3 totals 13 residues. Study observations and caveats: Tumor tissue had significantly higher TCR diversity than normal lung.

RNA was extracted from bulk tissue without any cell sorting. TCRbeta libraries were built with three rounds of nested PCR, modified from ARM-PCR. Each CDR3 protein is one row after TCRdb ran MiXCR on the multiplex PCR reads. The table includes approximately 130,000 distinct CDR3 sequences, about 66% detected once. This clonotype was observed a single time. Its target is unknown. The junction departs from germline at one end; a sequencing error may be responsible. Specimen: lung tumor tissue. The receptor comes from a man younger than 40 with non-small cell lung cancer. J is TRBJ1-6 and V is TRBV11-2; weak D call: TRBD1 (6 bases). The DNA of the CDR3 is TGTGACAGCAGCTTACAGGGAACGTTCCCCCTCCACTTT. The encoded protein is CDSSLQGTFPLHF. Variable domain in full (rest from reference TRBV11-2 and TRBJ1-6): EAGVAQSPRYKIIEKRQSVAFWCNPISGHATLYWYQQILGQGPKLLIQFQNNGVVDDSQLPKDRFSAERLKGVDSTLKIQPAKLEDSAVYLCDSSLQGTFPLHFGNGTRLTVT.